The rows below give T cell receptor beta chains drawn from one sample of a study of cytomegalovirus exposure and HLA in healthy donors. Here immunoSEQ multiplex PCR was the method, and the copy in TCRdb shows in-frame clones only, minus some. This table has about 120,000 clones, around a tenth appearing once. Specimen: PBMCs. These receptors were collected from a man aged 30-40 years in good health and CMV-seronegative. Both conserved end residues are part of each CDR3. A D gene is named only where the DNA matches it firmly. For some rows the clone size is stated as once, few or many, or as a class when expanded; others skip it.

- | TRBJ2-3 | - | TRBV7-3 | TGTGCCAGCAGCTTGGAGCGAGCAGATACGCAGTATTTT | CASSLERADTQYF
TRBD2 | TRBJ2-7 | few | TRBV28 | TGTGCCAGCAGTCCGTTCGGAGCGGGAGGGCAGGACGAGCAGTACTTC | CASSPFGAGGQDEQYF
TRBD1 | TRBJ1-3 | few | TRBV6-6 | TGTGCCACCCTAGGGGACAGGGTTGCTGGAAACACCATATATTTT | CATLGDRVAGNTIYF
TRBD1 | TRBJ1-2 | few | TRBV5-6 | TGTGCCAGCAACAGGGGTAACTATGGCTACACCTTC | CASNRGNYGYTF
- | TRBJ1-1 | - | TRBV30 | TGTGCCTGGAGGGGACCTCAGGGGATGAACACTGAAGCTTTCTTT | CAWRGPQGMNTEAFF
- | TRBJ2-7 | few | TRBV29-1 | TGCAGCGTTTACCCCAAAGGGGCTGCGGGAGAGCAGTACTTC | CSVYPKGAAGEQYF
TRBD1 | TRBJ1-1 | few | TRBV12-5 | TGTGCTAGTGGTTTAATACAGGGGGCCACTGAAGCTTTCTTT | CASGLIQGATEAFF
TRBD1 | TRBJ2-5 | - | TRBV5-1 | TGCGCCAGCAGCCTCCCGACAGGGGCGTCAGAGACCCAGTACTTC | CASSLPTGASETQYF
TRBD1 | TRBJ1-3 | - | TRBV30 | TGTGCCTGGAAGGGCAAGGGGGCAAGATTTGGAAACACCATATATTTT | CAWKGKGARFGNTIYF
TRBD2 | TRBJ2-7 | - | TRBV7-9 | TGTGCCAGCAGCTTAGGGCGGGAGGGAGGTACGGAGCAGTACTTC | CASSLGREGGTEQYF
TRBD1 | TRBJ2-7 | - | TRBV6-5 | TGTGCCAGCAGTTCGGACAGGGCCTACGAGCAGTACTTC | CASSSDRAYEQYF
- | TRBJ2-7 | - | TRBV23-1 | TGCGCAAAAGAGGACAGCCTCCCCTACGAGCAGTACTTC | CAKEDSLPYEQYF
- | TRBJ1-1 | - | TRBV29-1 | TGCAGCGTTTTCCTGCACCGGGGCACTGAAGCTTTCTTT | CSVFLHRGTEAFF
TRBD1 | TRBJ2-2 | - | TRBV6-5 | TGTGCCAGCAGAGCGACAGGGGCCAACACCGGGGAGCTGTTTTTT | CASRATGANTGELFF
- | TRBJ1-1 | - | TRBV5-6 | TGTGCCAGCAGCTTTTCAGGGGTCACTGAAGCTTTCTTT | CASSFSGVTEAFF
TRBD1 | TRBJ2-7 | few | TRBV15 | TGTGCCACCAGCAGATCGGGACAGGGGTACGAGCAGTACTTC | CATSRSGQGYEQYF
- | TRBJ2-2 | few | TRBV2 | TGTGCCAGCAATTTACAGGGAACGAACACCGGGGAGCTGTTTTTT | CASNLQGTNTGELFF
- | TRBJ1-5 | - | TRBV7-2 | TGTGCCAGCAGCTTAGAGTCGGGGAATCAGCCCCAGCATTTT | CASSLESGNQPQHF
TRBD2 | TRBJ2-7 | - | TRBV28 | TGTGCCAGCAGTTCATCCGGGACTAGTTTCCTCGAGCAGTACTTC | CASSSSGTSFLEQYF
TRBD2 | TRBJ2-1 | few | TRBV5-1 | TGCGCCAGCAGCTTGGAGACTAGCGGGTTCGATGAGCAGTTCTTC | CASSLETSGFDEQFF
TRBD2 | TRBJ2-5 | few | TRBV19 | TGTGCCAGTAGCGCTAGCGGGGGGGCTCAAGAGACCCAGTACTTC | CASSASGGAQETQYF
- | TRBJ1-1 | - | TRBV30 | TGTGCCTGGAGTTATAGCTCGGTGGCTGAAGCTTTCTTT | CAWSYSSVAEAFF
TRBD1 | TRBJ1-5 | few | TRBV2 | TGTGCCAGCAAGCAGGGGGATAGCAATCAGCCCCAGCATTTT | CASKQGDSNQPQHF
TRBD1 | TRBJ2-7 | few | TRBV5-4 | TGTGCCAGCAGCTCCGGGACAGGGGGCCTCTACGAGCAGTACTTC | CASSSGTGGLYEQYF
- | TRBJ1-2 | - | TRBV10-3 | TGTGCCATCAGTGAGTCAGACAGACTCTATGGCTACACCTTC | CAISESDRLYGYTF
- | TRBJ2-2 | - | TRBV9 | TGTGCCAGCAGTACGATAGCGGCTAACACCGGGGAGCTGTTTTTT | CASSTIAANTGELFF
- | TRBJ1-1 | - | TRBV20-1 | TGCAGTAGCGTCTTGAACACTGAAGCTTTCTTT | CSSVLNTEAFF
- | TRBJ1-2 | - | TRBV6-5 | TGTGCCAGCACCCAGGGCGGGGGCTGGGGCTACACCTTC | CASTQGGGWGYTF
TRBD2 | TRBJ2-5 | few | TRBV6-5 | TGTGCCAGCAGTTACCAGCGGGGGGGCGGAGAGACCCAGTACTTC | CASSYQRGGGETQYF
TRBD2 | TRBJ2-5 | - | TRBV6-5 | TGTGCCAGCAGTCTAGCGGCCCAAGAGACCCAGTACTTC | CASSLAAQETQYF
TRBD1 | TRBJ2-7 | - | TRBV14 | TGTGCCAGCAGCCAAGGACGGGACAGGGGCCTCGCCGAGCAGTACTTC | CASSQGRDRGLAEQYF
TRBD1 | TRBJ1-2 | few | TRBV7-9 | TGTGCCAGCAGCCCCGACAGGGGGCCTAACTATGGCTACACCTTC | CASSPDRGPNYGYTF
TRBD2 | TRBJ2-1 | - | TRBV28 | TGTGCCAGCAGGAAACGTCGGGGGGGCTTGCGGGAGGTACACTACAATGAGCAGTTCTTC | CASRKRRGGLREVHYNEQFF
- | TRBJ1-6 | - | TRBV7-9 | TGTGCCAGCAGCTTTGACAGAATCTCCTATAATTCACCCCTCCACTTT | CASSFDRISYNSPLHF
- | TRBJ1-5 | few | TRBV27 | TGTGCCAGCAGTTTAGCTAGGAGCAATCAGCCCCAGCATTTT | CASSLARSNQPQHF
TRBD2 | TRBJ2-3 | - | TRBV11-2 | TGTGCCAGCAGCCCCCCCCCGTGGGAGGGCCGCGCAGATACGCAGTATTTT | CASSPPPWEGRADTQYF
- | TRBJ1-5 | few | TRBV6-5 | TGTGCCAGCAGTTGGGGATCGGGGCAGCCCCAGCATTTT | CASSWGSGQPQHF
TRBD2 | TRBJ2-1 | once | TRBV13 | TGTGCCAGCAGCTTAGGCAATAGCGGGACCTACAATGAGCAGTTCTTC | CASSLGNSGTYNEQFF
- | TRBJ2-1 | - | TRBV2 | TGTGCCAGCAGTGAAAGAGGGAACAATGAGCAGTTCTTC | CASSERGNNEQFF
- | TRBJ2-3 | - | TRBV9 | TGTGCCAGCAGCGTAGGACAGGAGGATACGCAGTATTTT | CASSVGQEDTQYF
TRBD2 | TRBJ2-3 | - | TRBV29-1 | TGCAGCGCTGGACTAGCGGGTAGCACAGATACGCAGTATTTT | CSAGLAGSTDTQYF
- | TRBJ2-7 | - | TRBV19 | TGTGCCAGTAGTACGGCCTGGACAGACGAGCAGTACTTC | CASSTAWTDEQYF
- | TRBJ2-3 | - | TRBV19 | TGTGCCAGTAATACGGCAGATACGCAGTATTTT | CASNTADTQYF
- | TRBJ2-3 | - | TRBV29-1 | TGCAGCGTAGCCCCCCAGTATTTT | CSVAPQYF
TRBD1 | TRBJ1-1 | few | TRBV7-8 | TGTGCCAGCAGCTTAAGGCAGGGGGCATTTGCTTTCTTT | CASSLRQGAFAFF
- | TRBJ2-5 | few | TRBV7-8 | TGTGCCAGCAGCGCGCAAGAGACCCAGTACTTC | CASSAQETQYF
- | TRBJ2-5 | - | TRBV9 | TGTGCCAGCAGCGAGTCTTTTAGATTGGAGACCCAGTACTTC | CASSESFRLETQYF
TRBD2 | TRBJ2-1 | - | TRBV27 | TGTGCCAGCAGTTCAAGCGGGAGGAGGAATGAGCAGTTCTTC | CASSSSGRRNEQFF
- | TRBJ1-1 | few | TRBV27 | TGTGCCAGCAGTTTAAGGGGCTCCCCTGAAGCTTTCTTT | CASSLRGSPEAFF
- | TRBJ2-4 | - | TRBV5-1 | TGCGCCAGCAGCATCCGGGACTCGAAAATGCGAGGAAACATTCAGTACTTC | CASSIRDSKMRGNIQYF
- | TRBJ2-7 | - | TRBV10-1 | TGCGCCAGCAGTGAGCTAGGGGCAGGCGAGCAGTACTTC | CASSELGAGEQYF
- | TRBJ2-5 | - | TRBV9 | TGTGCCAGCAGCGGCAGAAACCAAGAGACCCAGTACTTC | CASSGRNQETQYF
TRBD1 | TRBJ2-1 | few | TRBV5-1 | TGCGCCAGCAGCTTAAGGACAGGGGGGCTCCATGAGCAGTTCTTC | CASSLRTGGLHEQFF